This T cell receptor (beta chain) came from a study of blood T cells in healthy people across ages. A second PCR, run for about 6 to 11 cycles, used a sample-barcoded 5' primer plus a J-beta primer mix. Through a template-switch adaptor with 12 random nucleotides, each cDNA molecule received a tag. One entry per CDR3 protein, called by TCRdb with MiXCR from the 5' RACE reads. The data contain fewer than 950,000 distinct CDR3 sequences, 50% to 65% of them singletons. Study-wide results and caveats: The lack of PBMC sorting stopped any conclusive naive versus antigen-experienced comparison.

Comment on this clonotype: What it binds is not known.

The receptor was derived from a man at least 80 years old in good health. The sequencing input was blood.

The chain's CDR3 is CASRGQGNQPQHF. DNA of the CDR3: TGTGCCAGCAGGGGACAGGGCAATCAGCCCCAGCATTTT. The V call is TRBV2, the J call TRBJ1-5; 8 bases line up with TRBD1. The germline CDR1 and CDR2 sequences are SNHLY and FYNNEI. The length of the CDR3 is 13 residues. With V trimmed by 6 bases and J by 2 bases, 0 bases remained unmatched.